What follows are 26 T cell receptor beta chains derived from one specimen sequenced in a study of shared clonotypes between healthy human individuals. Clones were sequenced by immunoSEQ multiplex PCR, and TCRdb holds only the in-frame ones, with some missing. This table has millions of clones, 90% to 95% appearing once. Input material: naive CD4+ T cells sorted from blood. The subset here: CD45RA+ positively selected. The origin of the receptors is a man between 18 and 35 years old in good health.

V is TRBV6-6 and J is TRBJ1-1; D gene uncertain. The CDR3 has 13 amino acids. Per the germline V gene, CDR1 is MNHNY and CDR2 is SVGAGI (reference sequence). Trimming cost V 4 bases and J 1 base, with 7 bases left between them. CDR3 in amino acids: CASSWLGNTEAFF. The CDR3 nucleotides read TGTGCCAGCAGTTGGTTGGGGAACACTGAAGCTTTCTTT.

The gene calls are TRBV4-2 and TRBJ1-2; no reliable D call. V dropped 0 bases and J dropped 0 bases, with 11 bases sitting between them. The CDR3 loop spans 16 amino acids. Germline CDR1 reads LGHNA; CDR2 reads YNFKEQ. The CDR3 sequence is CASSQDGPIANYGYTF. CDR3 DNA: TGTGCCAGCAGCCAAGATGGACCCATAGCTAACTATGGCTACACCTTC.

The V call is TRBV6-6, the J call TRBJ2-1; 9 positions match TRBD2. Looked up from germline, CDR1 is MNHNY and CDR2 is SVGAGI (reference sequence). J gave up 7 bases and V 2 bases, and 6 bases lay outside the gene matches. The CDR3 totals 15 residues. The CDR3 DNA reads TGTGCCAGCAGTTACGCGGGAGGGCCGGAAAATGAGCAGTTCTTC. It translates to CASSYAGGPENEQFF.

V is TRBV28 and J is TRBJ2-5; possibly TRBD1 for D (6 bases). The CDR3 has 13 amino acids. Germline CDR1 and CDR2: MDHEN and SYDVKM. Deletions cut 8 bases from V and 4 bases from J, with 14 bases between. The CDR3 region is CASSSPGAETQYF. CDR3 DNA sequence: TGTGCCAGCTCTTCCCCAGGGGCAGAGACCCAGTACTTC.

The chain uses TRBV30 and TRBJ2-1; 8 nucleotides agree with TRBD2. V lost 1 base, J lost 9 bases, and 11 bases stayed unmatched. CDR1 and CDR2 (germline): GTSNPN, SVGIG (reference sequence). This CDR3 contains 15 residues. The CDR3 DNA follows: TGTGCCTGGAGTGCAGGAGGACTAGCTTCCGCTGAGCAGTTCTTC. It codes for CAWSAGGLASAEQFF.

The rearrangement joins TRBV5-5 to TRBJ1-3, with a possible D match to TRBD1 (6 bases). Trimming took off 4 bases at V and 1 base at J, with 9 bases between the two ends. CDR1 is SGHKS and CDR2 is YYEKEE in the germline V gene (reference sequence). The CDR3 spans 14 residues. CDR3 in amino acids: CASSPGQSGNTIYF. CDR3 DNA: TGTGCCAGCAGCCCCGGACAGTCTGGAAACACCATATATTTT.

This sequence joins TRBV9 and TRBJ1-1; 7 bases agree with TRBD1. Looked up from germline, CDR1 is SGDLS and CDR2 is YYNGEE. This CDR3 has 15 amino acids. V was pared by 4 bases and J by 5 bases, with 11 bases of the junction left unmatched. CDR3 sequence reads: CASSRGDSGDTEAFF. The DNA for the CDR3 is TGTGCCAGCAGCCGGGGGGACAGCGGGGATACTGAAGCTTTCTTT.

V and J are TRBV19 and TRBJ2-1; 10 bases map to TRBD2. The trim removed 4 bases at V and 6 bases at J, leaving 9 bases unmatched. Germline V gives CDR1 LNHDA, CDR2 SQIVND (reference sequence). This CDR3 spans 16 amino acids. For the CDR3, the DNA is TGTGCCAGTAGTAGCGCTAGCGGGAGACCCCTCAATGAGCAGTTCTTC. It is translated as CASSSASGRPLNEQFF.

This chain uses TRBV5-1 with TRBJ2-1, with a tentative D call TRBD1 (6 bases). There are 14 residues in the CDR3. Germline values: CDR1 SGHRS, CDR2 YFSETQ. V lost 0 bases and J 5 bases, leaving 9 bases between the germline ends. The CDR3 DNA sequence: TGCGCCAGCAGCTTGGACAGGGCGGACAATGAGCAGTTCTTC. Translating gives CASSLDRADNEQFF.

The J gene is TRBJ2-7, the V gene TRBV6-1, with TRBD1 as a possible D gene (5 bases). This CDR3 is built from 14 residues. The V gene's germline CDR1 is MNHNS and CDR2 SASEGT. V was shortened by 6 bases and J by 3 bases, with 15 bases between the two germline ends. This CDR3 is CASRQTGALYEQYF. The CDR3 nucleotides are TGTGCCAGCAGACAGACTGGGGCCCTCTACGAGCAGTACTTC.

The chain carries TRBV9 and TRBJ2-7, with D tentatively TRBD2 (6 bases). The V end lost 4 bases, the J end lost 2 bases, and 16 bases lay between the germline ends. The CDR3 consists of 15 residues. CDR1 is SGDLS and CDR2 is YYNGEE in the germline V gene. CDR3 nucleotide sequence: TGTGCCAGCAGCCCAAGCGAGGGAGGCGCCTACGAGCAGTACTTC. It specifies CASSPSEGGAYEQYF.

The CDR3: CASFAGETQYF. The CDR3 coding sequence is TGCGCCAGCTTTGCTGGGGAGACCCAGTACTTC. The genes are TRBV5-1 and TRBJ2-5; unclear D gene. V lost 7 bases, J lost 5 bases, and 9 bases lay in between. The germline V gene has CDR1 SGHRS and CDR2 YFSETQ. The length of the CDR3 is 11 residues.

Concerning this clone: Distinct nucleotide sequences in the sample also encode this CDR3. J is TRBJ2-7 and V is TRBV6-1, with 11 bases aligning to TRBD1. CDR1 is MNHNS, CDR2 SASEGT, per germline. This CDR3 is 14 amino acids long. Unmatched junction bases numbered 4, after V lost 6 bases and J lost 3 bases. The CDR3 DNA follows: TGTGCCAGCAGCCGGACAGGGGGCATCTACGAGCAGTACTTC. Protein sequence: CASSRTGGIYEQYF.

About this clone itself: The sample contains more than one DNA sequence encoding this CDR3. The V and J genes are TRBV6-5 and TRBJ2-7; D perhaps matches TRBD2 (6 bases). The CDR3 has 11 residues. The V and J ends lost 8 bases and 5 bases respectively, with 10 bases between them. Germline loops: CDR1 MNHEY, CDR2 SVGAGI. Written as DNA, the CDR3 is TGTGCCAGCCGGAGGGGAGACGAGCAGTACTTC. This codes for CASRRGDEQYF.

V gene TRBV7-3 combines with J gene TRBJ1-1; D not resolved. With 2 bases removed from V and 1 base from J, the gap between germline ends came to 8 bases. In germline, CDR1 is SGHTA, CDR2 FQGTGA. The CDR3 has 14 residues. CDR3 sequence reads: CASSLAVTNTEAFF. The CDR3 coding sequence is TGTGCCAGCAGCTTAGCCGTCACGAACACTGAAGCTTTCTTT.

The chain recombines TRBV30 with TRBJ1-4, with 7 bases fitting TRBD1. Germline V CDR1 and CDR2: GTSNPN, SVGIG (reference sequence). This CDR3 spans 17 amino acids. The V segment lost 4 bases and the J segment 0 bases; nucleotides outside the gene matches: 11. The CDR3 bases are TGTGCCTGGACCCCAATACAGGGGACTGCAACTAATGAAAAACTGTTTTTT. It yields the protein CAWTPIQGTATNEKLFF.

Written as DNA, the CDR3 is TGCGCCAGCAGCCAAGCACCCGGGACTAGCGGGAAACGCTCCTACAATGAGCAGTTCTTC. The encoded protein is CASSQAPGTSGKRSYNEQFF. This chain links TRBV4-3 with TRBJ2-1, with 13 bases lining up with TRBD2. V shed 1 base, J shed 0 bases, and the junction held 9 bases outside the gene matches. In germline, CDR1 is LGHNA, CDR2 YSLEER. This CDR3 is 20 amino acids long.

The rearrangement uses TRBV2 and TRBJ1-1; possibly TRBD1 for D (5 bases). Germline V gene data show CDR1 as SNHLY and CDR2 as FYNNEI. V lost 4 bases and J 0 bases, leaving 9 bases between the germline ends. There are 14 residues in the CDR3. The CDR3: CASSGTTVNTEAFF. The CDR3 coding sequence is TGTGCCAGCAGTGGGACGACAGTGAACACTGAAGCTTTCTTT.

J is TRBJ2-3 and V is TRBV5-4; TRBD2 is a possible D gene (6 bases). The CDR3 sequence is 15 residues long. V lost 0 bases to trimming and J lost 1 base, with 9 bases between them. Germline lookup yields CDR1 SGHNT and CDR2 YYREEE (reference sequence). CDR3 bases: TGTGCCAGCAGCTTGGGACTAGGGCGCACAGATACGCAGTATTTT. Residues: CASSLGLGRTDTQYF. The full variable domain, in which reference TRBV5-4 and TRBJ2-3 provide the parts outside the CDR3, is ETGVTQSPTHLIKTRGQQVTLRCSSQSGHNTVSWYQQALGQGPQFIFQYYREEENGRGNFPPRFSGLQFPNYSSELNVNALELDDSALYLCASSLGLGRTDTQYFGPGTRLTVL.

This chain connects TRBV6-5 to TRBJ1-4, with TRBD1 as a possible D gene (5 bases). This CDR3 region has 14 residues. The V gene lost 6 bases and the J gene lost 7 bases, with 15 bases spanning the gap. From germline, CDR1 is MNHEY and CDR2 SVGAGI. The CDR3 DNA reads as TGTGCCAGCAGGGCTTCAGGGCAGGGTGAAAAACTGTTTTTT. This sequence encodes CASRASGQGEKLFF.

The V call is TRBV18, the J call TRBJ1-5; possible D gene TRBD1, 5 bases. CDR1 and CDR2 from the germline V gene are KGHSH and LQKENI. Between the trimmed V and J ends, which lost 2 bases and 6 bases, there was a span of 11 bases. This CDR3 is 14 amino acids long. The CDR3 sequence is CASSPGGVAQPQHF. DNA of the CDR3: TGTGCCAGCTCACCAGGAGGGGTCGCTCAGCCCCAGCATTTT.

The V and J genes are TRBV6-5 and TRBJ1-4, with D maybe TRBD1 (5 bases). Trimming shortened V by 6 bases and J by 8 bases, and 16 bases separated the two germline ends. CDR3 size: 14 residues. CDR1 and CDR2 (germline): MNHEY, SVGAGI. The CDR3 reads CASRRPLPGEKLFF. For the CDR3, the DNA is TGTGCCAGCAGGCGACCTCTCCCAGGGGAAAAACTGTTTTTT.

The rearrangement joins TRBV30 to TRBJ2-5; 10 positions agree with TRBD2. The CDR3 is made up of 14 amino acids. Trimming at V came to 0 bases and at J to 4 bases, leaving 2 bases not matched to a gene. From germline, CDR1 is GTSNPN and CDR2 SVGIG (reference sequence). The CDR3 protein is CAWSVGLAVETQYF. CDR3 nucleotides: TGTGCCTGGAGTGTAGGACTAGCGGTAGAGACCCAGTACTTC.

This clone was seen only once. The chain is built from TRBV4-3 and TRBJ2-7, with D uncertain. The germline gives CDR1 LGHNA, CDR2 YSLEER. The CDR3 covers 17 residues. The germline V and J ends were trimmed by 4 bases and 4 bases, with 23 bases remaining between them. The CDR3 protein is CASSRHLSGQLSYEQYF. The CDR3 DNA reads TGCGCCAGCAGCCGACATCTATCCGGGCAGCTAAGTTACGAGCAGTACTTC.

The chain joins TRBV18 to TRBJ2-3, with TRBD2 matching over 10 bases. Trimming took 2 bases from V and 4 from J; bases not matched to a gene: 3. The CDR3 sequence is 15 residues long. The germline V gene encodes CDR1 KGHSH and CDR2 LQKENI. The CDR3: CASSPKGTSADTQYF. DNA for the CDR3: TGTGCCAGCTCACCAAAGGGGACTAGCGCAGATACGCAGTATTTT.

The CDR3 region has the DNA TGCAGCGTCCGGACGGACCTTGAGACCCAGTACTTC. Amino acid sequence: CSVRTDLETQYF. The rearrangement joins TRBV29-1 to TRBJ2-5; D gene ambiguous. V lost 6 bases and J lost 5, with 13 bases in between. The germline gives CDR1 SQVTM, CDR2 ANQGSEA. This CDR3 has 12 amino acids. The whole variable domain, remainder taken from reference TRBV29-1 and TRBJ2-5, is SAVISQKPSRDICQRGTSLTIQCQVDSQVTMMFWYRQQPGQSLTLIATANQGSEATYESGFVIDKFPISRPNLTFSTLTVSNMSPEDSSIYLCSVRTDLETQYFGPGTRLLVL.